A selection of T cell receptor beta chains follows, all from one sample in a study of blood T cell repertoires in COVID-19. Clones were read by immunoSEQ multiplex PCR, and TCRdb kept only the in-frame ones, dropping some. Of hundreds of thousands of clones listed, about 86% were seen once; the top ten hold 3.5% to 4%. The sample was PBMCs or T cells enriched from blood (not recorded which). Every receptor here comes from a middle-aged woman with acute COVID-19. Each CDR3 is given with its conserved first and last residue. The D gene is left open where the match is weak. Rows give clone size only sometimes, using once, few, many, or a class for an expanded clone.

TGTGCCAGCAGCCAAAGCAGGGGGACCGGGGAGCTGTTTTTT	CASSQSRGTGELFF	TRBD1	TRBV3-1/TRBV3-2	TRBJ2-2	.
TGTGCCAGTAGTAGGAGGGATCCTCAGCCCCAGCATTTT	CASSRRDPQPQHF	.	TRBV19	TRBJ1-5	.
TGCGCCAGCAGCCAAGAATGGGGAACTAGCGGGAAATCCCAAGAGACCCAGTACTTC	CASSQEWGTSGKSQETQYF	TRBD2	TRBV4-3	TRBJ2-5	once
TGTGCCAGCTCCCGCGGACTAGCGGGAGACACAGATACGCAGTATTTT	CASSRGLAGDTDTQYF	TRBD2	TRBV18	TRBJ2-3	once
TGTGCCAGCAGCCCCAGGGAAGGGGGGGTTGGTGGCTACACCTTC	CASSPREGGVGGYTF	.	TRBV13	TRBJ1-2	.
TGTGCCAGCAGCCCAAACGACAGGGCCTCCTACAATGAGCAGTTCTTC	CASSPNDRASYNEQFF	TRBD1	TRBV4-2	TRBJ2-1	once
TGTGCCAGCAGTTTATCCAGGGGACCTGGGGGCTACACCTTC	CASSLSRGPGGYTF	.	TRBV28	TRBJ1-2	.
TGTGCCAGCAGTAAAAGCCGCGGGACAGGTTATAACTATGGCTACACCTTC	CASSKSRGTGYNYGYTF	TRBD1	TRBV28	TRBJ1-2	.
TGTGCCAGCAGTGAAGTAACGGAGGGCTACACCTTC	CASSEVTEGYTF	.	TRBV2	TRBJ1-2	.
TGTGCCAGCAGCCTGACCCTAGTGGGACAGTACAATGAGCAGTTCTTC	CASSLTLVGQYNEQFF	TRBD1	TRBV28	TRBJ2-1	.
TGTGCCAGCAGCCATTCCGGGACAGGGACTAATAGCAATCAGCCCCAGCATTTT	CASSHSGTGTNSNQPQHF	TRBD1	TRBV4-2	TRBJ1-5	few
TGTGCCAGCAGTCCCTTGACAGGGAGGAGCACTGAAGCTTTCTTT	CASSPLTGRSTEAFF	TRBD1	TRBV27	TRBJ1-1	once
TGTGCCAGCAGTCCCCTAGCGGGACAAGGCTACGAGCAGTACTTC	CASSPLAGQGYEQYF	TRBD2	TRBV27	TRBJ2-7	few
TGTGCCAGTAGTATCACCCCTCACGGGGCCTACGAGCAGTACTTC	CASSITPHGAYEQYF	.	TRBV19	TRBJ2-7	once
TGTGCCAGTAGTCCAGGACTAGCGGGAGGAAACGAGCAGTACTTC	CASSPGLAGGNEQYF	TRBD2	TRBV19	TRBJ2-7	.
TGTGCCAGCAGTGGATCTCCCGGGACAGACTATGGCTACACCTTC	CASSGSPGTDYGYTF	TRBD1	TRBV2	TRBJ1-2	.
TGCGCCAGCAGCTTGGCGCGTCAGACTAGCAATGAGCAGTTCTTC	CASSLARQTSNEQFF	.	TRBV5-1	TRBJ2-1	.
TGTGCCAGTACTGGCGGGAGATCCTACAATGAGCAGTTCTTC	CASTGGRSYNEQFF	TRBD2	TRBV19	TRBJ2-1	.
TGTGCCAGCAGCCAACGCGGTTCACCCCTCCACTTT	CASSQRGSPLHF	.	TRBV14	TRBJ1-6	few
TGTGCCAGTAGTAACGGACAGGTCCTCACTGAAGCTTTCTTT	CASSNGQVLTEAFF	TRBD1	TRBV19	TRBJ1-1	once
TGTGCCAGTAGTATCGTCCGTCGGGCTGCGGGGCTAGCGGGAGACACCGGGGAGCTGTTTTTT	CASSIVRRAAGLAGDTGELFF	TRBD2	TRBV19	TRBJ2-2	.
TGTGCCAGCACCCACGGACAGTACTATGGCTACACCTTC	CASTHGQYYGYTF	.	TRBV12-3/TRBV12-4	TRBJ1-2	.
TGCGCCAGCAGCCCCCTAACAGGGTCTAGCACAGATACGCAGTATTTT	CASSPLTGSSTDTQYF	.	TRBV4-1	TRBJ2-3	.
TGTGCCAGCAGCCCCCTTCGGGGGTCGAACACCGGGGAGCTGTTTTTT	CASSPLRGSNTGELFF	.	TRBV3-1/TRBV3-2	TRBJ2-2	.
TGTGCCAGCAGCTCTAGCGGGAGAGCTCCCCTTCGGGGTACGCAGTATTTT	CASSSSGRAPLRGTQYF	TRBD2	TRBV11-2	TRBJ2-3	.
TGTGCCAGCAGCCCCCGGGACAGGGAGAACTATGGCTACACCTTC	CASSPRDRENYGYTF	TRBD1	TRBV7-9	TRBJ1-2	.
TGTGCCAGCAGCCGCACGGACAGTAATTCACCCCTCCACTTT	CASSRTDSNSPLHF	.	TRBV4-2	TRBJ1-6	.
TGTGCCAGCTCAAAGGGGCAGAGCTCCTACGAGCAGTACTTC	CASSKGQSSYEQYF	.	TRBV18	TRBJ2-7	.
TGTGCCACCAGCGTATGGACAGCGATTAGCAATCAGCCCCAGCATTTT	CATSVWTAISNQPQHF	.	TRBV15	TRBJ1-5	once
TGTGCCAGCAGGGCTAGCGGGTACACGTTACGTACGCAGTATTTT	CASRASGYTLRTQYF	TRBD2	TRBV28	TRBJ2-3	.
TGTGCCAGCAGCTTAACCTTCACAACTAATTCACCCCTCCACTTT	CASSLTFTTNSPLHF	.	TRBV7-3	TRBJ1-6	.
TGTGCCAGCAGCCCCCAGGCAGTCGGAAACACCATATATTTT	CASSPQAVGNTIYF	.	TRBV14	TRBJ1-3	.
TGTGCCAGCAGTTCAACAGGGCGGGAGAGATCACCCCTCCACTTT	CASSSTGRERSPLHF	.	TRBV6-5	TRBJ1-6	.
TGTGCCAGCAGTTTACAGGGGGCTCGGGATGAGCAGTTCTTC	CASSLQGARDEQFF	TRBD1	TRBV27	TRBJ2-1	.
TGTGCCATCAGTGAGGACTCTCCTCAGCCCCAGCATTTT	CAISEDSPQPQHF	.	TRBV10-3	TRBJ1-5	.
TGTGCCAGCAGTGACCAGGACAGGGGGCCCGATGAGCAGTTCTTC	CASSDQDRGPDEQFF	TRBD1	TRBV6-4	TRBJ2-1	.
TGTGCCAGCTCGAGGGATGCGGAAACCTACGAGCAGTACTTC	CASSRDAETYEQYF	.	TRBV18	TRBJ2-7	.
TGTGCCAGCAGCGTGACAGGGTTTGGGAACAATGAGCAGTTCTTC	CASSVTGFGNNEQFF	TRBD1	TRBV11-2	TRBJ2-1	.
TGTGCCAGCAGCCAAGAGTCTAGCGGGACCAAAAACATTCAGTACTTC	CASSQESSGTKNIQYF	TRBD2	TRBV3-1/TRBV3-2	TRBJ2-4	.
TGTGCCAGCAGCTCTCAGGGGGACTCACCCCTCCACTTT	CASSSQGDSPLHF	TRBD1	TRBV5-5	TRBJ1-6	.
TGTGCCAGCAGCCTAAGCGACAGGGGAGGGCAGTACTTC	CASSLSDRGGQYF	TRBD1	TRBV9	TRBJ2-7	.
TGTGCCAGCAGTGGACTGTTTATTAGCTCCTACAATGAGCAGTTCTTC	CASSGLFISSYNEQFF	.	TRBV2	TRBJ2-1	.